This entry features one TCR beta chain sequence. Its antigen is not yet known. Base qualities are not recorded, but no much larger clone differs from it by a single base. Libraries were constructed by 5' RACE. This sample was sequenced with an Illumina HiSeq 2500. A second PCR of roughly 6 to 11 cycles was run with a J-beta primer mix and a sample-barcoded 5' primer. Each TCR beta cDNA molecule received a unique molecular identifier from a template-switch 5' adaptor carrying 12 random nucleotides. Each sample yielded at least 3 million CDR3-containing paired-end reads. The Mint cDNA synthesis kit, primed by a TRBC-specific oligonucleotide, was used to synthesize first-strand cDNA from all RNA. All cDNA was treated with uracil-DNA glycosylase and then went through a first 18-cycle PCR with the universal primers M1SS and BC2_uni_R. The original pipeline was this. Normalization of each sample was performed by random selection of 1 million high-quality reads, each carrying a distinct molecular identifier. Instead of being binned into consensus sequences, reads that shared molecular identifiers were thrown out. MiTCR, set to a Q25 quality threshold and the strictest error-elimination algorithm, was used for CDR3 identification, clonotype clustering and error correction. Lower-bound total TCR beta diversity was estimated with a nonparametric unseen species model using Euler transformation. TCRdb reanalyzed the raw reads on its own, using fastp at Q25 for trimming and MiXCR for clone calling, and kept in-frame beta chains. One record per CDR3 amino acid sequence lists the most common genes and DNA. The authors' filters were not applied to this entry. The sample table holds fewer than 750,000 distinct CDR3 sequences, of which 40% to 65% were seen once. The ten largest clonotypes hold about 14% of the sample.

The data were taken from a study of blood T cells in healthy people across ages (dated by TCRdb to the mid-2010s). Regarding the research as a whole: In model experiments, template switching captured about one uniquely barcoded TCR beta cDNA molecule for every two T cells. The donors were divided into four age groups: young (average approximately 16 years), middle-aged (approximately 42), aged (around 67) and long-lived (around 87). For two donors (one aged 18 to 30 and one aged 80 or older), the study analyzed two additional independent replicas of 1 million unique cDNA reads from the same blood draw. Donors of different ages were randomly distributed across sequencing lanes to avoid experimental bias. Using deep sequencing normalized with unique cDNA molecular identifiers, the study measured how TCR beta repertoire diversity changes with age. General findings and caveats noted by the study authors: Compared with the aged group, more naive CD4+ T cells, fewer expanded clones and increased TCR diversity were shown by the long-lived group, suggesting age selection. Estimates of total diversity based on one million sequenced T cells were considered lower bounds and underestimates. Since profiling was done on bulk unsorted PBMCs, naive and antigen-experienced compartments could not be conclusively compared. The percentage of naive T cells measured by flow cytometry correlated strongly with observed TCR beta diversity. As age increased, observed TCR beta diversity per million T cells dropped in a roughly linear way, and a significant reduction was already evident by age about 40. Because the CMV infection status of the donors was unknown, age-related changes in expanded clonotypes may potentially have been confounded.

The approximately 39 donors, aged roughly 6 to 95 years, were systemically healthy Caucasian individuals from Russia. Each donor gave 8 to 10 milliliters of peripheral blood, drawn into EDTA-treated Vacutainer tubes. PBMCs were isolated by Ficoll-Paque density-gradient centrifugation, with at least 6.5 million obtained per sample. Total RNA was extracted from PBMCs with Trizol reagent, with at least 6 micrograms obtained per sample. Naive CD45RAhigh/CD27high T cell percentages were measured by flow cytometry on a PBMC aliquot from every donor. From the germline V gene, CDR1 is SGHRS and CDR2 is YFSETQ. V is cut back by 4 bases and J by 0 bases, with 16 bases in the junction unmatched. Taken from cysteine to phenylalanine, the CDR3 has 21 residues. Solely the CDR3 DNA is kept, with 63 bases framed from the first base.

This TCR came from a woman of 80 years or more in good health. The V and J genes are TRBV5-1 and TRBJ2-6; 10 central bases correspond to TRBD1. The sequencing sample was made of blood. CDR3 loop: CASSLAGQGLFGISGANVLTF. The DNA reads TGCGCCAGCAGCCTGGCGGGACAGGGGCTTTTCGGAATCTCTGGGGCCAACGTCCTGACTTTC.